The clone carrying this TCR beta chain was detected many times. The TCR beta CDR3 regions underwent amplification using RNA transcripts as the source. In the first-round RT-PCR of the TCR CDR3, the HTBI primer set was used. TCRdb itself ran the multiplex PCR reads through MiXCR, one entry per CDR3 protein. The sample consists of some 700,000 distinct CDR3 sequences, around 16% of them appearing once. The data originate from a study of T cells in Graves' hyperthyroidism and ophthalmopathy. V lost 6 bases, J lost 6 bases, and 13 bases stayed unmatched. This CDR3 has 18 amino acids. Germline values: CDR1 MNHNS, CDR2 SASEGT.

The origin of this receptor is a man in his fifties with Graves' hyperthyroidism. The chain combines TRBV6-1 with TRBJ2-5, with 16 bases lining up with TRBD2. Specimen: blood. DNA for the CDR3: TGTGCCAGCAGCCAGCCGGGACTAGCGGGAGGGCCGGGAAAGACCCAGTACTTC. It codes for CASSQPGLAGGPGKTQYF.